These 32 T cell receptor beta chains came from one sample sequenced in a study of PD-L1 blockade in urothelial cancer. Assay used: immunoSEQ multiplex PCR; TCRdb lists only in-frame clones, some missing. The data hold approximately 52,000 clones, with around three quarters observed a single time. The starting material was PBMCs, obtained around atezolizumab (anti-PD-L1) treatment. These receptors were obtained from a man aged 65-85 years with urothelial cancer.

The chain couples TRBV4-2 to TRBJ1-1, with D possibly matching TRBD1 (5 bases). V lost 1 base and J 5 bases, leaving 11 bases between the germline ends. The CDR3 runs to 14 residues. In germline, CDR1 is LGHNA, CDR2 YNFKEQ. In DNA form, the CDR3 reads TGTGCCAGCAGCCAAGCTGGGGGGTATACTGAAGCTTTCTTT. Its translation: CASSQAGGYTEAFF.

Only a few counts were recorded for this clone. The rearrangement uses TRBV7-8 and TRBJ2-1, with TRBD1 matching 9 bases. Germline CDR1 is SGHVS and CDR2 is FQNEAQ. V was clipped by 5 bases and J by 4 bases; unmatched bases: 3. The CDR3 extends over 14 amino acids. The chain's CDR3 is CASSRDRVYNEQFF. The CDR3 bases are TGTGCCAGCAGCCGGGACAGGGTTTACAATGAGCAGTTCTTC.

The rearrangement links TRBV7-2 to TRBJ2-3; 7 bases are a match to TRBD1. Germline V gene data show CDR1 as SGHTA and CDR2 as FQGNSA. This CDR3 contains 14 residues. V trimming: 4 bases; J trimming: 2 bases; junction bases outside the gene matches: 3. CDR3 bases: TGTGCCAGCAGCTCTGGACAGGTCACAGATACGCAGTATTTT. Translation gives CASSSGQVTDTQYF.

This chain links TRBV5-1 with TRBJ1-3; TRBD1 matches at 9 bases. Germline assignment: CDR1 SGHRS and CDR2 YFSETQ. The V segment lost 4 bases and the J segment 0 bases; nucleotides outside the gene matches: 8. This CDR3 spans 17 amino acids. DNA of the CDR3: TGCGCCAGCAGCGGGGTCAGACAGGGGGTCTCTGGAAACACCATATATTTT. Translation: CASSGVRQGVSGNTIYF.

This chain links TRBV11-3 with TRBJ2-3; D perhaps matches TRBD1 (6 bases). CDR1 is SGHNT and CDR2 is YENEEA in the germline V gene. The CDR3 runs to 15 residues. The germline V and J ends were trimmed by 5 bases and 1 base, with 13 bases remaining between them. The CDR3 DNA reads as TGTGCCAGCAGCCAACAGGGAGTTGGCACAGATACGCAGTATTTT. It encodes CASSQQGVGTDTQYF.

The chain has TRBV27 and TRBJ2-5; D might be TRBD2 (6 bases). CDR3 size: 14 residues. Trimming removed 8 bases from V and 5 bases from J, with 18 bases in between. CDR1 is MNHEY and CDR2 is SMNVEV in the germline V gene (reference sequence). The CDR3 loop reads CASGTLRGRETQYF. The DNA of the CDR3 is TGTGCCAGCGGGACTCTGAGGGGCCGTGAGACCCAGTACTTC.

This clone was observed a handful of times. The chain is built from TRBV19 and TRBJ2-5; the match to TRBD1 covers 9 bases. The CDR3 runs 15 residues. Germline CDR1 LNHDA, CDR2 SQIVND (reference sequence). Trimming at V came to 5 bases and at J to 5 bases, leaving 9 bases not matched to a gene. The CDR3 DNA reads as TGTGCCAGTAGTGTAAACAGGGGGCGGCTGGAGACCCAGTACTTC. Amino acid sequence: CASSVNRGRLETQYF. The complete variable domain, with remaining parts taken from reference TRBV19 and TRBJ2-5, reads DGGITQSPKYLFRKEGQNVTLSCEQNLNHDAMYWYRQDPGQGLRLIYYSQIVNDFQKGDIAEGYSVSREKKESFPLTVTSAQKNPTAFYLCASSVNRGRLETQYFGPGTRLLVL.

This chain joins TRBV20-1 and TRBJ1-1; a weak D match, TRBD1 (5 bases). The germline gives CDR1 DFQATT, CDR2 SNEGSKA (reference sequence). The CDR3 has 11 residues. The germline V and J ends were trimmed by 5 bases and 5 bases, with 9 bases remaining between them. The CDR3 DNA reads as TGCAGTGCTGCAGGGAGGACTGAAGCTTTCTTT. It translates to CSAAGRTEAFF.

The V and J genes are TRBV7-9 and TRBJ1-4; D unclear. There are 13 residues in the CDR3. Per germline, CDR1 SEHNR and CDR2 FQNEAQ (reference sequence). Trimming removed 5 bases at V and 5 bases at J, with 9 bases between. CDR3: CASSLESNEKLFF. CDR3 nucleotides: TGTGCCAGCAGCCTCGAGTCGAATGAAAAACTGTTTTTT. Complete variable domain (other parts from reference TRBV7-9 and TRBJ1-4): DTGVSQNPRHKITKRGQNVTFRCDPISEHNRLYWYRQTLGQGPEFLTYFQNEAQLEKSRLLSDRFSAERPKGSFSTLEIQRTEQGDSAMYLCASSLESNEKLFFGSGTQLSVL.

The V gene is TRBV30, the J gene TRBJ2-1; 10 bases are a match to TRBD2. The trim removed 6 bases at V and 6 bases at J, leaving 5 bases unmatched. This CDR3 region has 13 residues. The V gene's germline CDR1 is GTSNPN and CDR2 SVGIG (reference sequence). CDR3 coding DNA: TGTGCCTGTGAGCGGGAGGGGATCAATGAGCAGTTCTTC. Its translation: CACEREGINEQFF.

The CDR3 DNA is TGTGCCAGCAGCTCAACCTACTACGAGCAGTACTTC. Residues: CASSSTYYEQYF. The rearrangement uses TRBV7-2 and TRBJ2-7, with D uncertain. Germline loops: CDR1 SGHTA, CDR2 FQGNSA. The CDR3 length is 12 residues. V lost 4 bases to trimming and J lost 3 bases, with 7 bases between them. Looking up the rest from reference TRBV7-2 and TRBJ2-7 gives the full variable domain: GAGVSQSPSNKVTEKGKDVELRCDPISGHTALYWYRQSLGQGLEFLIYFQGNSAPDKSGLPSDRFSAERTGGSVSTLTIQRTQQEDSAVYLCASSSTYYEQYFGPGTRLTVT.

V and J are TRBV19 and TRBJ1-1; 9 nucleotides line up with TRBD1. The germline V gene encodes CDR1 LNHDA and CDR2 SQIVND (reference sequence). The CDR3 runs to 13 residues. J was trimmed by 10 bases and V by 10 bases; bases with no gene match: 13. The CDR3: CATGEGQGRVAFF. The CDR3 DNA reads as TGTGCCACCGGCGAGGGACAGGGTAGGGTAGCTTTCTTT. Based on the CDR3 plus reference TRBV19 and TRBJ1-1, the full variable domain is DGGITQSPKYLFRKEGQNVTLSCEQNLNHDAMYWYRQDPGQGLRLIYYSQIVNDFQKGDIAEGYSVSREKKESFPLTVTSAQKNPTAFYLCATGEGQGRVAFFGQGTRLTVV.

In its sample, this clone was seen once. The chain employs TRBV19 and TRBJ1-3, with D perhaps TRBD1 (5 bases). Germline CDR1 and CDR2: LNHDA and SQIVND (reference sequence). CDR3 size: 16 residues. Trimming pared 4 bases from V and 0 bases from J, leaving 13 bases between. The CDR3 DNA sequence: TGTGCCAGTAGTAGGGGGGGACGGAACTCTGGAAACACCATATATTTT. It translates to CASSRGGRNSGNTIYF.

J is TRBJ2-1 and V is TRBV2; maybe TRBD1 (5 bases). The CDR3 length is 15 residues. The V gene lost 4 bases and the J gene lost 0 bases, with 10 bases spanning the gap. Germline V gene sequence: CDR1 SNHLY, CDR2 FYNNEI. The CDR3 DNA is TGTGCCAGCAGTGGACAGTCATACTCCTACAATGAGCAGTTCTTC. Translated, it gives CASSGQSYSYNEQFF. Drawing the rest from reference TRBV2 and TRBJ2-1, the complete variable domain is EPEVTQTPSHQVTQMGQEVILRCVPISNHLYFYWYRQILGQKVEFLVSFYNNEISEKSEIFDDQFSVERPDGSNFTLKIRSTKLEDSAMYFCASSGQSYSYNEQFFGPGTRLTVL.

V usage is TRBV19 and J usage is TRBJ2-1; 8 bases agree with TRBD2. This CDR3 spans 16 amino acids. The trim removed 1 base at V and 6 bases at J, leaving 8 bases unmatched. Germline V gives CDR1 LNHDA, CDR2 SQIVND (reference sequence). CDR3 loop: CASSIGGGGRINEQFF. The CDR3 DNA sequence: TGTGCCAGTAGTATAGGTGGCGGGGGGAGAATCAATGAGCAGTTCTTC.

The chain links TRBV5-1 to TRBJ2-3; 13 nucleotides align to TRBD2. The CDR3 sequence is 16 residues long. The V and J ends lost 4 bases and 4 bases, in that order; junction bases with no gene match: 6. The V gene's germline CDR1 is SGHRS and CDR2 YFSETQ. CDR3 loop: CASSRRTSGSADTQYF. CDR3 coding DNA: TGCGCCAGCAGCCGCCGGACTAGCGGGAGCGCAGATACGCAGTATTTT.

This clone was found a few times. This chain connects TRBV6-5 to TRBJ2-3; 9 bases are a match to TRBD2. Germline lookup yields CDR1 MNHEY and CDR2 SVGAGI. This CDR3 spans 16 amino acids. Trimming at V came to 0 bases and at J to 7 bases, leaving 8 bases not matched to a gene. The CDR3: CASSYSGGASGNTQYF. The CDR3 DNA reads TGTGCCAGCAGTTACTCAGGAGGGGCTAGCGGGAATACGCAGTATTTT.

The rearrangement links TRBV7-3 to TRBJ2-6, with TRBD1 matching 10 bases. Germline CDR1 is SGHTA and CDR2 is FQGTGA. V trimming: 4 bases; J trimming: 1 base; junction bases outside the gene matches: 1. CDR3 size: 16 residues. This CDR3 is CASSWDRGSGANVLTF. The CDR3 DNA follows: TGTGCCAGCAGCTGGGACAGGGGATCTGGGGCCAACGTCCTGACTTTC.

The J gene is TRBJ2-3, the V gene TRBV11-2, with 10 bases lining up with TRBD2. The trim removed 5 bases at V and 0 bases at J, leaving 5 bases unmatched. The CDR3 totals 16 residues. Germline CDR1 and CDR2: SGHAT and FQNNGV. Here the CDR3 DNA reads TGTGCCAGCAGCCTAGGACTAGCGGTTAGCACAGATACGCAGTATTTT. Translation gives CASSLGLAVSTDTQYF.

The chain joins TRBV7-9 to TRBJ1-5, with a tentative D call TRBD1 (6 bases). CDR1 SEHNR and CDR2 FQNEAQ come from the germline V gene (reference sequence). V dropped 5 bases and J dropped 3 bases, with 8 bases sitting between them. The CDR3 covers 13 residues. CDR3 protein: CASSRDINQPQHF. The CDR3 DNA follows: TGTGCCAGCAGCCGGGACATCAATCAGCCCCAGCATTTT.

With respect to this clone: The junction does not match germline at one end; this may be a read error. In DNA form, the CDR3 reads TGCGCCAGCAGCCAAGACGGGGACAGGTCCCTCCGCCACTTC. This encodes CASSQDGDRSLRHF. The chain employs TRBV4-3 and TRBJ1-2; 8 bases are shared with TRBD1. Germline CDR1 and CDR2: LGHNA and YSLEER. This CDR3 contains 14 residues.

A few counts support this clone. The chain joins TRBV10-3 to TRBJ2-5; 9 bases are a match to TRBD2. The junction had 6 bases not matched to a gene; V was cut back by 4 bases and J by 3 bases. The CDR3 covers 15 residues. The germline gives CDR1 ENHRY, CDR2 SYGVKD. CDR3 nucleotides: TGTGCCATCAGTGGGGCGGGGGGGACGAAAGAGACCCAGTACTTC. Translation: CAISGAGGTKETQYF.

This clone occurred a few times. This chain joins TRBV5-5 and TRBJ1-1; no clear D gene. This CDR3 is 15 amino acids long. The germline V gene encodes CDR1 SGHKS and CDR2 YYEKEE (reference sequence). V lost 4 bases, J lost 4 bases, and 17 bases lay in between. The CDR3 DNA follows: TGTGCCAGCAGCGCTAGGTTAGGAGATAGCACTGAAGCTTTCTTT. Amino acid sequence: CASSARLGDSTEAFF.

The chain combines TRBV6-5 with TRBJ1-5; D unresolved. Germline assignment: CDR1 MNHEY and CDR2 SVGAGI. V gave up 6 bases and J gave up 0 bases, with 12 bases separating them. This CDR3 comprises 15 residues. The CDR3: CASSRGSYSNQPQHF. CDR3 DNA sequence: TGTGCCAGCAGCCGAGGGAGTTATAGCAATCAGCCCCAGCATTTT.

A single count supports this clone. This chain connects TRBV19 to TRBJ1-5; D is ambiguous. Trimming pared 5 bases from V and 3 bases from J, leaving 20 bases between. The CDR3 totals 17 residues. Germline V gene sequence: CDR1 LNHDA, CDR2 SQIVND (reference sequence). For the CDR3, the DNA is TGTGCCAGTAGTCAACCCCCGAGGGCAACCTTCAATCAGCCCCAGCATTTT. This codes for CASSQPPRATFNQPQHF.

This sequence joins TRBV7-2 and TRBJ2-1, with 9 bases lining up with TRBD2. V lost 5 bases, J lost 8 bases, and 4 bases stayed unmatched. This CDR3 is 13 amino acids long. From germline, CDR1 is SGHTA and CDR2 FQGNSA. The CDR3 DNA sequence: TGTGCCAGCAGCGGTCTAGCGGGATATGAGCAGTTCTTC. Translated, it gives CASSGLAGYEQFF. The complete variable domain, with remaining parts taken from reference TRBV7-2 and TRBJ2-1, reads GAGVSQSPSNKVTEKGKDVELRCDPISGHTALYWYRQSLGQGLEFLIYFQGNSAPDKSGLPSDRFSAERTGGSVSTLTIQRTQQEDSAVYLCASSGLAGYEQFFGPGTRLTVL.

This chain connects TRBV18 to TRBJ2-7; 8 bases match TRBD1. The junction had 8 bases not matched to a gene; V was cut back by 0 bases and J by 7 bases. The CDR3 has 15 amino acids. Germline CDR1 KGHSH, CDR2 LQKENI. CDR3 DNA: TGTGCCAGCTCACCACCGCGGACAGGGAGCGAGGAGCAGTACTTC. It is translated as CASSPPRTGSEEQYF.

This clone was observed a handful of times. The chain is built from TRBV11-2 and TRBJ2-3; D is perhaps TRBD1 (6 bases). CDR3 length: 16 residues. V was shortened by 4 bases and J by 0 bases, with 14 bases between the two germline ends. The germline V gene encodes CDR1 SGHAT and CDR2 FQNNGV. The CDR3 DNA reads TGTGCCAGCAGCTCTTGGGGGCGGGCAAGCACAGATACGCAGTATTTT. Amino acids: CASSSWGRASTDTQYF.

J is TRBJ2-5 and V is TRBV19, with 11 bases identical to TRBD1. Trimming took 5 bases from V and 7 from J; bases not matched to a gene: 6. The CDR3 has 14 amino acids. Looked up from germline, CDR1 is LNHDA and CDR2 is SQIVND (reference sequence). The CDR3 DNA reads as TGTGCCAGTAGTCGGACAGGGGGCGAGGGGACCCAGTACTTC. It codes for CASSRTGGEGTQYF.

This chain uses TRBV14 with TRBJ1-3; no definite D call. The germline V and J ends were trimmed by 5 bases and 0 bases, with 8 bases remaining between them. In germline, CDR1 is SGHDN, CDR2 FVKESK. The length of the CDR3 is 14 residues. This CDR3 reads CASSKHRSGNTIYF. As DNA, the CDR3 is TGTGCCAGCAGCAAACACCGCTCTGGAAACACCATATATTTT.

CDR3 in amino acids: CASSERRAEYNEQFF. The CDR3 DNA sequence: TGTGCCAGCAGTGAAAGGCGGGCAGAATACAATGAGCAGTTCTTC. This chain uses TRBV2 with TRBJ2-1; possible D gene TRBD2, 5 bases. Per germline, CDR1 SNHLY and CDR2 FYNNEI. The CDR3 extends over 15 amino acids. Trimming shortened V by 2 bases and J by 4 bases, and 12 bases separated the two germline ends.

This sequence joins TRBV5-4 and TRBJ2-3; the D is unclear. The CDR3 consists of 14 residues. V dropped 3 bases and J dropped 2 bases, with 10 bases sitting between them. Per the germline V gene, CDR1 is SGHNT and CDR2 is YYREEE (reference sequence). CDR3 residues: CASSSWRYTDTQYF. CDR3 in DNA: TGTGCCAGCAGCTCATGGCGGTACACAGATACGCAGTATTTT. The variable domain in full, completed from reference TRBV5-4 and TRBJ2-3, reads ETGVTQSPTHLIKTRGQQVTLRCSSQSGHNTVSWYQQALGQGPQFIFQYYREEENGRGNFPPRFSGLQFPNYSSELNVNALELDDSALYLCASSSWRYTDTQYFGPGTRLTVL.